The 23 T cell receptor beta chains reported below all come from one sample, sequenced in a study of cytomegalovirus exposure and HLA in healthy donors. Primers for the PCR totalled 60 Vbeta and 13 Jbeta. Assay used: immunoSEQ multiplex PCR; TCRdb lists only in-frame clones, some missing. The sample includes about 140,000 clones, more than 70% of them seen just once. Material: PBMCs. The receptors stem from a man aged 50-59 years in good health and CMV-seronegative.

This chain links TRBV5-4 with TRBJ2-1; 8 bases align to TRBD2. The CDR3 is 15 amino acids. The germline V gene has CDR1 SGHNT and CDR2 YYREEE (reference sequence). The trim removed 2 bases at V and 1 base at J, leaving 2 bases unmatched. The CDR3 bases are TGTGCCAGCAGCTTAAGCGGGAGATCCTACAATGAGCAGTTCTTC. This translates into CASSLSGRSYNEQFF.

As regards this clone: Other DNA sequences within the sample encode an identical CDR3. The chain links TRBV6-4 to TRBJ2-5; D might be TRBD2 (6 bases). The germline V gene encodes CDR1 MRHNA and CDR2 SNTAGT. CDR3 length equals 13 residues. The V end lost 4 bases, the J end lost 4 bases, and 10 bases lay between the germline ends. The chain's CDR3 is CASSVNGGETQYF. DNA for the CDR3: TGTGCCAGCAGTGTGAACGGGGGAGAGACCCAGTACTTC.

This rearrangement joins TRBV9 to TRBJ2-6; tentatively, D is TRBD2 (6 bases). The CDR3 has 15 residues. Germline lookup yields CDR1 SGDLS and CDR2 YYNGEE. Trimming removed 4 bases from V and 0 bases from J, with 8 bases in between. The CDR3 is CASSWRDSGANVLTF. For the CDR3, the DNA is TGTGCCAGCAGCTGGCGGGACTCTGGGGCCAACGTCCTGACTTTC.

In its sample, this clone was seen a few times. The chain uses TRBV19 and TRBJ1-2, with D tentatively TRBD1 (5 bases). Trimming pared 6 bases from V and 3 bases from J, leaving 11 bases between. The CDR3 totals 13 residues. Germline CDR1 reads LNHDA; CDR2 reads SQIVND (reference sequence). The CDR3 region is CASRTDKDYGYTF. The CDR3 region has the DNA TGTGCCAGTAGAACGGACAAGGACTATGGCTACACCTTC.

This clone was picked up a small number of times. Here the CDR3 DNA reads TGCAGCGCGGATTCGGCAGGGACTTACACCTTC. Amino acid sequence: CSADSAGTYTF. The rearrangement links TRBV29-1 to TRBJ1-2; a possible D gene is TRBD1 (5 bases). The V and J ends lost 7 bases and 11 bases respectively, with 17 bases between them. The CDR3 loop spans 11 amino acids. Germline values: CDR1 SQVTM, CDR2 ANQGSEA.

The chain has TRBV6-4 and TRBJ2-3, with 7 bases aligning to TRBD2. V lost 0 bases to trimming and J lost 1 base; unmatched junction nucleotides: 4. Germline assignment: CDR1 MRHNA and CDR2 SNTAGT. The CDR3 runs to 16 residues. CDR3 loop: CASSDSGTIGTDTQYF. CDR3 DNA sequence: TGTGCCAGCAGTGACTCCGGGACTATAGGCACAGATACGCAGTATTTT.

V and J are TRBV6-6 and TRBJ2-1; D may be TRBD1 (5 bases). The germline V gene encodes CDR1 MNHNY and CDR2 SVGAGI (reference sequence). V gave up 3 bases and J gave up 11 bases, with 17 bases separating them. The CDR3 covers 14 residues. The chain's CDR3 is CASSYPQVQDQQFF. The CDR3 nucleotides read TGTGCCAGCAGTTATCCACAGGTTCAAGACCAGCAGTTCTTC.

The chain joins TRBV29-1 to TRBJ2-7; the match to TRBD2 covers 8 bases. J gave up 3 bases and V 7 bases, and 2 bases lay outside the gene matches. CDR3 size: 11 residues. In germline, CDR1 is SQVTM, CDR2 ANQGSEA. The CDR3 reads CSARGGYEQYF. In nucleotides, the CDR3 is TGCAGCGCCCGGGGGGGCTACGAGCAGTACTTC.

The chain is built from TRBV4-1 and TRBJ2-3; the match to TRBD1 covers 8 bases. Germline CDR1 and CDR2: MGHRA and YSYEKL. CDR3 length equals 17 residues. The trim removed 4 bases at V and 2 bases at J, leaving 11 bases unmatched. CDR3 region: CASSLATGQGNTDTQYF. The CDR3 DNA follows: TGCGCCAGCAGCCTCGCGACAGGACAGGGAAACACAGATACGCAGTATTTT.

This sequence joins TRBV21-1 and TRBJ2-5; the D call of TRBD2 is as the table states it, not checked on the DNA. TRBV21-1 is designated a pseudogene. This CDR3 is 12 amino acids long. The CDR3 coding sequence is TGTGGAGGGGGGGGAGCCCAAGAGACCCAGTACTTC. It translates to CGGGGAQETQYF.

The chain links TRBV15 to TRBJ2-7, with 10 bases fitting TRBD1. The V gene end was trimmed by 8 bases and the J gene end by 7 bases; junction bases not matched to a gene: 2. CDR3 length equals 11 residues. Germline-derived CDR1 and CDR2 are LNHNV and YYDKDF (reference sequence). For the CDR3, the DNA is TGTGCCACCGGGACAGGGGATGAGCAGTACTTC. Translating it yields CATGTGDEQYF.

The CDR3 DNA follows: TGTGCCAGCAGTTTAATAAACAGGGAAGGTGGCTACACCTTC. Protein product: CASSLINREGGYTF. The J gene is TRBJ1-2, the V gene TRBV27, with a weak D call TRBD1 (6 bases). V lost 2 bases to trimming and J lost 7 bases, with 14 bases between them. The CDR3 covers 14 residues. CDR1 is MNHEY, CDR2 SMNVEV, per germline (reference sequence).

The J gene is TRBJ2-7, the V gene TRBV28, with 9 bases fitting TRBD1. The germline gives CDR1 MDHEN, CDR2 SYDVKM. CDR3 length equals 20 residues. V trimming: 4 bases; J trimming: 0 bases; junction bases outside the gene matches: 19. The CDR3 nucleotides read TGTGCCAGCAGTTCCCCGACCGGGACAGGGTTAGTAAGTGACTCCTACGAGCAGTACTTC. It is translated as CASSSPTGTGLVSDSYEQYF.

In DNA form, the CDR3 reads TGTGCCAGCAGTGATGTTCGACAGGGAAAGGCTTTCTTT. The encoded protein is CASSDVRQGKAFF. This rearrangement joins TRBV25-1 to TRBJ1-1, with 7 bases fitting TRBD1. This CDR3 spans 13 amino acids. Germline assignment: CDR1 MGHDK and CDR2 SYGVNS. V trimming: 3 bases; J trimming: 11 bases; junction bases outside the gene matches: 9.

The CDR3 region is CASSLDIPVGRSHRSYNEQFF. As DNA, the CDR3 is TGTGCCAGCAGCCTGGACATACCTGTGGGGAGGAGTCATCGCTCCTACAATGAGCAGTTCTTC. The chain joins TRBV27 to TRBJ2-1; a possible D gene is TRBD2 (6 bases). The CDR3 extends over 21 amino acids. The ends were cut back, 6 bases at V and 0 bases at J, with 30 bases in the middle. Germline CDR1 is MNHEY and CDR2 is SMNVEV (reference sequence).

The V gene is TRBV19, the J gene TRBJ2-7; D gene ambiguous. Germline V gives CDR1 LNHDA, CDR2 SQIVND (reference sequence). The CDR3 has 15 residues. V shed 1 base and J shed 2 bases, with 12 bases lying between them. The CDR3 protein is CASSIGGSYPYEQYF. The DNA for the CDR3 is TGTGCCAGTAGTATAGGCGGCAGCTACCCCTACGAGCAGTACTTC. Supplemented by reference TRBV19 and TRBJ2-7, the full variable domain reads DGGITQSPKYLFRKEGQNVTLSCEQNLNHDAMYWYRQDPGQGLRLIYYSQIVNDFQKGDIAEGYSVSREKKESFPLTVTSAQKNPTAFYLCASSIGGSYPYEQYFGPGTRLTVT.

The rearrangement uses TRBV7-9 and TRBJ2-5; 10 bases line up with TRBD1. Trimming cost V 3 bases and J 4 bases; bases outside gene matches: 5. The CDR3 is 15 amino acids. Germline CDR1 and CDR2: SEHNR and FQNEAQ (reference sequence). CDR3: CASSFYGQGGETQYF. The CDR3, as DNA: TGTGCCAGCAGCTTCTACGGACAGGGGGGAGAGACCCAGTACTTC.

The CDR3 DNA reads as TGTGCCAGCAGCTTAAGTTCCAGGGGGGATGGCTACACCTTC. Translated, it gives CASSLSSRGDGYTF. The rearrangement uses TRBV7-2 and TRBJ1-2; 7 bases are shared with TRBD1. The germline V gene encodes CDR1 SGHTA and CDR2 FQGNSA. V was clipped by 2 bases and J by 6 bases; unmatched bases: 6. The CDR3 is 14 residues long.

This sequence joins TRBV7-2 and TRBJ2-7; no clear D. In germline, CDR1 is SGHTA, CDR2 FQGNSA. This CDR3 is built from 13 residues. Trimming pared 1 base from V and 2 bases from J, leaving 6 bases between. The CDR3 DNA reads as TGTGCCAGCAGCTTAGGCAGAACCTACGAGCAGTACTTC. As protein: CASSLGRTYEQYF.

A few counts support this clone. This chain joins TRBV9 and TRBJ2-3; 8 bases map to TRBD2. Germline values: CDR1 SGDLS, CDR2 YYNGEE. V was pared by 2 bases and J by 2 bases, with 10 bases of the junction left unmatched. This CDR3 spans 17 amino acids. CDR3 DNA sequence: TGTGCCAGCAGCGTCACACCGGGGGGGTCCGTCACAGATACGCAGTATTTT. Residues: CASSVTPGGSVTDTQYF.

The chain links TRBV2 to TRBJ1-5, with 7 bases that match TRBD1. Germline loops: CDR1 SNHLY, CDR2 FYNNEI. The V and J ends lost 4 bases and 3 bases, in that order; junction bases with no gene match: 6. The CDR3 has 15 residues. DNA for the CDR3: TGTGCCAGCAGTGGGACAGGAATCTCCAATCAGCCCCAGCATTTT. As protein: CASSGTGISNQPQHF.

The J gene is TRBJ2-5, the V gene TRBV28; TRBD2 agrees at 14 bases. The CDR3 sequence is 15 residues long. With 6 bases clipped from V and 5 bases from J, the junction kept 5 bases outside the gene matches. Germline-derived CDR1 and CDR2 are MDHEN and SYDVKM. CDR3 in DNA: TGTGCCAGCAGAGCACGGACTAGCGGGGGGGAGACCCAGTACTTC. Its protein product is CASRARTSGGETQYF.

This sequence joins TRBV5-1 and TRBJ2-7, with TRBD1 matching over 10 bases. The CDR3 consists of 14 residues. Looked up from germline, CDR1 is SGHRS and CDR2 is YFSETQ. With 5 bases clipped from V and 4 bases from J, the junction kept 6 bases outside the gene matches. Written as DNA, the CDR3 is TGCGCCAGCAGGAGACAGGGGGCAGGGTACGAGCAGTACTTC. Protein product: CASRRQGAGYEQYF.